The TCR beta chain under discussion was sequenced for a study of shared clonotypes between healthy human individuals. The CDR3 covers 15 residues. Germline CDR1 MNHEY, CDR2 SMNVEV (reference sequence). V shed 5 bases and J 9 bases; nucleotides not matched to a gene: 7. The table came from immunoSEQ multiplex PCR; TCRdb's copy has only in-frame clones and leaves some out. The sample gives about 2.1 million clones, 90% to 95% of which show up once; around 1.7% is in the top ten. It was CD45RO-negative cells, positively selected for CCR7, that made up naive CD8 cells, with terminally differentiated effector memory CD45RA+ cells excluded.

The sequence was obtained from a man aged 18 to 30 in good health. Some clones in this sample may be carry-over from other donors' samples. V and J are TRBV27 and TRBJ2-1; 13 nucleotides line up with TRBD2. What was sequenced was naive CD8+ T cells from PBMCs. The CDR3 region is CASSEPGLAGLEQFF. The CDR3 DNA reads TGTGCCAGCAGTGAGCCGGGACTAGCGGGACTTGAGCAGTTCTTC.